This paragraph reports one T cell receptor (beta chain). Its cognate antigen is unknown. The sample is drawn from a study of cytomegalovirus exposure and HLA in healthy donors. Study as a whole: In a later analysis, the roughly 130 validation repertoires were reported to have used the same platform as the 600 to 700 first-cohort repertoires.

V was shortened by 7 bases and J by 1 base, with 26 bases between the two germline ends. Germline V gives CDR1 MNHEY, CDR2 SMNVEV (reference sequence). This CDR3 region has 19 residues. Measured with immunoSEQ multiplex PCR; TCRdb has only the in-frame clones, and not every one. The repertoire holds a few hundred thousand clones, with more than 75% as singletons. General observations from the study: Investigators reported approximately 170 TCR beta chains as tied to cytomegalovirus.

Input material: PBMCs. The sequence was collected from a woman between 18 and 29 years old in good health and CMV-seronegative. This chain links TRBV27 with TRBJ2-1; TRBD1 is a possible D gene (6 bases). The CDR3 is CASIPSVLAGTRSYNEQFF. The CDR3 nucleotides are TGTGCCAGCATTCCCTCGGTGCTGGCCGGGACAAGATCCTACAATGAGCAGTTCTTC.